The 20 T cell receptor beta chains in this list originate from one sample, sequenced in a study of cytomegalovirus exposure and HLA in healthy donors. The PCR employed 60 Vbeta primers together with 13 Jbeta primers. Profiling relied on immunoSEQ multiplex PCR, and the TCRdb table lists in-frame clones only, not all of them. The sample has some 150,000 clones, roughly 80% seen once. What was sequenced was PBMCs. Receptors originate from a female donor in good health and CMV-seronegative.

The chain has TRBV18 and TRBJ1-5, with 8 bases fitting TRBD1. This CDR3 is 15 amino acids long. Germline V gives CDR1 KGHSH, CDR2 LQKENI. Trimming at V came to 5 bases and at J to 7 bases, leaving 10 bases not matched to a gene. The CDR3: CASSSGTGGRQPQHF. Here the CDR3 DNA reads TGTGCCAGCTCATCGGGGACAGGAGGGCGGCAGCCCCAGCATTTT.

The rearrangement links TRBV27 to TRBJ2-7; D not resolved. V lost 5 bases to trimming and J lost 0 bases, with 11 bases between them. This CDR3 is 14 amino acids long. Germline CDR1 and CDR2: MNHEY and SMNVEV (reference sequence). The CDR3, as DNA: TGTGCCAGCAGTCTAACAGCTTACTCCTACGAGCAGTACTTC. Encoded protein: CASSLTAYSYEQYF.

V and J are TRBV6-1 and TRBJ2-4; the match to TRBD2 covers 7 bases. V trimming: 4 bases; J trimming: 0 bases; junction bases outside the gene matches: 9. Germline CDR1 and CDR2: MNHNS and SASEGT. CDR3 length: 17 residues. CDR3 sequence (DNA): TGTGCCAGCAGTGCGGGGGAGGGACCCTTAGCCAAAAACATTCAGTACTTC. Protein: CASSAGEGPLAKNIQYF.

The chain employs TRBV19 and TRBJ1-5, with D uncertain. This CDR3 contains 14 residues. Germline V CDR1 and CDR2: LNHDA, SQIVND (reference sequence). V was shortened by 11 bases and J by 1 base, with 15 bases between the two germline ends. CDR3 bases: TGTGCCTCTCGCCTGGGCCGGAGCAATCAGCCCCAGCATTTT. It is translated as CASRLGRSNQPQHF.

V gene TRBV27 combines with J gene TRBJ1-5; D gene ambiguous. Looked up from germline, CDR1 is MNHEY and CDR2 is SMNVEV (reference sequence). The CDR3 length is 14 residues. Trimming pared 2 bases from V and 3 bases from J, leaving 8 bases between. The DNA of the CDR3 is TGTGCCAGCAGTTTAGCAGGATACAATCAGCCCCAGCATTTT. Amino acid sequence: CASSLAGYNQPQHF.

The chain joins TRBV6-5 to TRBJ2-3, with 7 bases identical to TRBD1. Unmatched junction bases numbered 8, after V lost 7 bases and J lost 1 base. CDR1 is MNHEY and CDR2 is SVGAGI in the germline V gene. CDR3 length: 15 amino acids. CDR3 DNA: TGTGCCAGCACCCGAGGGGGCAGCGGCACAGATACGCAGTATTTT. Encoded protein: CASTRGGSGTDTQYF.

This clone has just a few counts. The CDR3 DNA sequence: TGCAGCCCCTCCGGGGGTACTGAAGCTTTCTTT. This encodes CSPSGGTEAFF. The chain uses TRBV29-1 and TRBJ1-1, with a weak D call TRBD1 (5 bases). With 8 bases removed from V and 5 bases from J, the gap between germline ends came to 12 bases. CDR3 length equals 11 residues. CDR1 is SQVTM and CDR2 is ANQGSEA in the germline V gene.

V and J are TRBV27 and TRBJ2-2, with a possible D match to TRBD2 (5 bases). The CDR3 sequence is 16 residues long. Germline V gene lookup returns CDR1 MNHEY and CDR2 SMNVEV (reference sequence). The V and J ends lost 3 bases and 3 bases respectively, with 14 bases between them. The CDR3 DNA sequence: TGTGCCAGCAGTTTGTCGGCGGGTTTGGACACCGGGGAGCTGTTTTTT. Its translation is CASSLSAGLDTGELFF.

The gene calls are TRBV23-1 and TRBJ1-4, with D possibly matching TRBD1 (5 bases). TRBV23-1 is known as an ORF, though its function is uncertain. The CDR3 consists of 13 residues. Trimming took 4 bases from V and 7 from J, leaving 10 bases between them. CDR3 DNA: TGCGCCAGCAGTCCCCGAAGGGGTGAAAAACTGTTTTTT. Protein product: CASSPRRGEKLFF.

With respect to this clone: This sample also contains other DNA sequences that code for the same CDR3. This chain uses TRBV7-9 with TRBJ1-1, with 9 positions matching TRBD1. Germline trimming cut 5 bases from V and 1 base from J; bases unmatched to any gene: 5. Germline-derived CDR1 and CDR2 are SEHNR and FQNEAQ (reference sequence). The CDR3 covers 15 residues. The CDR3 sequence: CASSPLQGANTEAFF. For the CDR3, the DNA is TGTGCCAGCAGCCCTTTACAGGGGGCGAACACTGAAGCTTTCTTT.

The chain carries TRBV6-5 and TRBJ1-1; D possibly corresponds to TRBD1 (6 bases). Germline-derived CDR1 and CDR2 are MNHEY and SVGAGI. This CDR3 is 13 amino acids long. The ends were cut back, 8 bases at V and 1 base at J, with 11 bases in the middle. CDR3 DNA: TGTGCCAGCGGGGAGACAGGGAACACTGAAGCTTTCTTT. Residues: CASGETGNTEAFF.

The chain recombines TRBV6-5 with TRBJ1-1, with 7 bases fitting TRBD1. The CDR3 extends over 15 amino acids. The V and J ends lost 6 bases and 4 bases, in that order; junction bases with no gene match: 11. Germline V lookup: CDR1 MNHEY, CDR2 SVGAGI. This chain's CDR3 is CASSSAGQVSTEAFF. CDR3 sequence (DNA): TGTGCCAGCAGCTCAGCCGGACAGGTCAGCACTGAAGCTTTCTTT.

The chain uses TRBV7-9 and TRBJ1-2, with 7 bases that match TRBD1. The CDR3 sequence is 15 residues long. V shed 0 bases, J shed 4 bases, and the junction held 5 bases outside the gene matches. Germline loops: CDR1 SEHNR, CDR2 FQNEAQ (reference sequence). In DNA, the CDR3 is TGTGCCAGCAGCTTAGCGCCGGGACAGCCCTATGGCTACACCTTC. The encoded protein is CASSLAPGQPYGYTF.

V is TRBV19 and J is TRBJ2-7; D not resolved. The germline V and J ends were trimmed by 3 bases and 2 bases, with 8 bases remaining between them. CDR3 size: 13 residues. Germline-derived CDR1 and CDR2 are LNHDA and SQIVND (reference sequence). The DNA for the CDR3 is TGTGCCAGTAGTATCGGCGGAACCTACGAGCAGTACTTC. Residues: CASSIGGTYEQYF.

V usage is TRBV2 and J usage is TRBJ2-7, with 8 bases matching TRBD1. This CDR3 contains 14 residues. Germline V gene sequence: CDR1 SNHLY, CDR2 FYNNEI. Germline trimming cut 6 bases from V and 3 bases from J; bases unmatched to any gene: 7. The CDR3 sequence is CASRGTGGFYEQYF. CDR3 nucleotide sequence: TGTGCCAGCAGGGGGACAGGAGGTTTCTACGAGCAGTACTTC.

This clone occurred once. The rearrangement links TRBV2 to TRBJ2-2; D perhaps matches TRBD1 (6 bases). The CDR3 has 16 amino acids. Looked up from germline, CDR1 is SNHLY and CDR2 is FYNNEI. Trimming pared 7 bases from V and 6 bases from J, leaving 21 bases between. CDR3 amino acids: CASNNPPGQRAGELFF. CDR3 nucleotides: TGTGCCAGCAACAATCCTCCCGGACAGAGGGCCGGGGAGCTGTTTTTT.

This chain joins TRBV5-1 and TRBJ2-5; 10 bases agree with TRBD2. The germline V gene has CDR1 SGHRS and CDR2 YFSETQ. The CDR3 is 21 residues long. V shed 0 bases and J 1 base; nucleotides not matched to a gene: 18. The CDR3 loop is CASSLGVLGDEREGLQETQYF. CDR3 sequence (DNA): TGCGCCAGCAGCTTGGGGGTTTTAGGGGACGAGCGGGAGGGACTCCAAGAGACCCAGTACTTC.

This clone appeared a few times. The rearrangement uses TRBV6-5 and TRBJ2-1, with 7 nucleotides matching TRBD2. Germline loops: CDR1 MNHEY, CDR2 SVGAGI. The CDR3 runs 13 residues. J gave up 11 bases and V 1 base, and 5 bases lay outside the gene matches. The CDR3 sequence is CASSYFTGTKQFF. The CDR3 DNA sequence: TGTGCCAGCAGTTACTTCACCGGGACTAAGCAGTTCTTC.

CDR3 nucleotides: TGCGCCAGCAGCGATCTAGCGGGAGGTGAGACCGGGGAGCTGTTTTTT. Its protein product is CASSDLAGGETGELFF. The chain carries TRBV4-1 and TRBJ2-2, with TRBD2 matching over 11 bases. The germline V gene encodes CDR1 MGHRA and CDR2 YSYEKL. The V and J ends lost 5 bases and 5 bases, in that order; junction bases with no gene match: 7. The CDR3 loop spans 16 amino acids.

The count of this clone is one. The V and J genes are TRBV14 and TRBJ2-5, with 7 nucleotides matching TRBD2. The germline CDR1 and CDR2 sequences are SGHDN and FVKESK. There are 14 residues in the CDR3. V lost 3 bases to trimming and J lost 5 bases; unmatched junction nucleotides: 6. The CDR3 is CASSHSGGGETQYF. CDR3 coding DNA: TGTGCCAGCAGCCACTCCGGGGGAGGGGAGACCCAGTACTTC. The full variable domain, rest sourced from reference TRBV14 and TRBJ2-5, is EAGVTQFPSHSVIEKGQTVTLRCDPISGHDNLYWYRRVMGKEIKFLLHFVKESKQDESGMPNNRFLAERTGGTYSTLKVQPAELEDSGVYFCASSHSGGGETQYFGPGTRLLVL.